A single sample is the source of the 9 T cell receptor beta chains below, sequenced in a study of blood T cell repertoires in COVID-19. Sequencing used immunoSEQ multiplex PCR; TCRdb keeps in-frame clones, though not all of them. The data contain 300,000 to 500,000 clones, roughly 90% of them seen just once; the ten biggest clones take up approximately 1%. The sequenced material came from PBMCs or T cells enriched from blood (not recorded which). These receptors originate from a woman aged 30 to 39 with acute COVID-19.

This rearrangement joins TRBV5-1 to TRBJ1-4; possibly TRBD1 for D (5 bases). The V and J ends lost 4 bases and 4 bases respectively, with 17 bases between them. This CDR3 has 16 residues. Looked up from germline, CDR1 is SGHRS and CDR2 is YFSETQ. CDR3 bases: TGCGCCAGCAGCCGGGACTCCCTACTTGGTAATGAAAAACTGTTTTTT. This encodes CASSRDSLLGNEKLFF.

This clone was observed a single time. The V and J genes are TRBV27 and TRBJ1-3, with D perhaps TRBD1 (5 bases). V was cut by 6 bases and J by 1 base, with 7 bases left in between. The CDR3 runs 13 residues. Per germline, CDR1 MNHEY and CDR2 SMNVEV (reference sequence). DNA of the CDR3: TGTGCCAGCAGGGGGCATTCTGGAAACACCATATATTTT. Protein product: CASRGHSGNTIYF.

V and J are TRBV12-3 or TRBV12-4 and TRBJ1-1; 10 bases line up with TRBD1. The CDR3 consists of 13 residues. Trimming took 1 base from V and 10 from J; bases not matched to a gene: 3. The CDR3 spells CASSLGDRGRAFF. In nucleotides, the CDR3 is TGTGCCAGCAGTTTAGGGGACAGGGGCAGAGCTTTCTTT.

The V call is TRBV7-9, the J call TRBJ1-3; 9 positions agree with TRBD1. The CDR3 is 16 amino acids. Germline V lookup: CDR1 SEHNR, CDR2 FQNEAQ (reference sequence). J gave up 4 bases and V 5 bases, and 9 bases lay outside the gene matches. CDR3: CASSVVTGGLGNTIYF. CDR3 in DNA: TGTGCCAGCAGCGTAGTAACAGGGGGCCTAGGAAACACCATATATTTT. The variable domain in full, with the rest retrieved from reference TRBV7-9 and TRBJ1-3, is DTGVSQNPRHKITKRGQNVTFRCDPISEHNRLYWYRQTLGQGPEFLTYFQNEAQLEKSRLLSDRFSAERPKGSFSTLEIQRTEQGDSAMYLCASSVVTGGLGNTIYFGEGSWLTVV.

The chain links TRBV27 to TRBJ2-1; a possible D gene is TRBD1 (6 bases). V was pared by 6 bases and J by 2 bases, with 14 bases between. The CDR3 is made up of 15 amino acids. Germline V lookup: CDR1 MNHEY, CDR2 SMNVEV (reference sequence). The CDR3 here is CASSRPTGAYNEQFF. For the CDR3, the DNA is TGTGCCAGCAGCCGCCCGACAGGAGCCTACAATGAGCAGTTCTTC.

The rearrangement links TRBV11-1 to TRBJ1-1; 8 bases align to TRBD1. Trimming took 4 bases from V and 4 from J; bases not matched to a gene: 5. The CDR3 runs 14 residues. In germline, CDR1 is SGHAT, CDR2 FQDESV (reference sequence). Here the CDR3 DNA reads TGTGCCAGCAGCTCAGACAGGGGAGGCACTGAAGCTTTCTTT. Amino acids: CASSSDRGGTEAFF.

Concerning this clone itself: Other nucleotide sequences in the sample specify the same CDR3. The CDR3 loop is CASSPGGPNQPQHF. CDR3 DNA sequence: TGTGCCAGCAGTCCAGGGGGCCCCAATCAGCCCCAGCATTTT. The V call is TRBV27, the J call TRBJ1-5; TRBD1 agrees at 8 bases. V lost 5 bases to trimming and J lost 3 bases; unmatched junction nucleotides: 3. CDR3 length equals 14 residues. The germline V gene has CDR1 MNHEY and CDR2 SMNVEV (reference sequence).

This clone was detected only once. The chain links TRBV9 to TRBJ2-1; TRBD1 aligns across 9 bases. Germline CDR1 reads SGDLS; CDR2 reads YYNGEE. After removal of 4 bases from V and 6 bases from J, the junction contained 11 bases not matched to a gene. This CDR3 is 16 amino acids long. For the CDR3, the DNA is TGTGCCAGCAGCACACCGCGCACGGACAGGGGCAATGAGCAGTTCTTC. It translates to CASSTPRTDRGNEQFF.

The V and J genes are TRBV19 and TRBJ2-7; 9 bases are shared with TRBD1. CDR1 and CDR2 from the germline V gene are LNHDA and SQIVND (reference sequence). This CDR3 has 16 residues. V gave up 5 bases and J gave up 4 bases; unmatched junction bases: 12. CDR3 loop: CASSAVTGTGLYEQYF. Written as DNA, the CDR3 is TGTGCCAGTAGTGCTGTTACCGGGACAGGGTTATACGAGCAGTACTTC.